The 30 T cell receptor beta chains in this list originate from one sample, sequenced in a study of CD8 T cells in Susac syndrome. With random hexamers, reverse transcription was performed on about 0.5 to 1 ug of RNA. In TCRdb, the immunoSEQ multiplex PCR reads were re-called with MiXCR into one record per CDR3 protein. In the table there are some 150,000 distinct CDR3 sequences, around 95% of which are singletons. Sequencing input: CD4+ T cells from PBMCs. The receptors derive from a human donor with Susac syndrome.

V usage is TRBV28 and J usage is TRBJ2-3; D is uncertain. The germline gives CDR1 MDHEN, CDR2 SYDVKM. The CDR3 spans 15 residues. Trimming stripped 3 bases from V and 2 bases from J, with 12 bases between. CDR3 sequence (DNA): TGTGCCAGCAGTTTGGCACAGTTAGACACAGATACGCAGTATTTT. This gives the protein CASSLAQLDTDTQYF.

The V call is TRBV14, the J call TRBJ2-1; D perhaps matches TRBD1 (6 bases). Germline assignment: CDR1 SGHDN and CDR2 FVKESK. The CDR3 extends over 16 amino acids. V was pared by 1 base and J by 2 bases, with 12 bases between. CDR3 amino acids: CASSQVRTAAYNEQFF. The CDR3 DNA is TGTGCCAGCAGCCAAGTACGGACAGCAGCCTACAATGAGCAGTTCTTC.

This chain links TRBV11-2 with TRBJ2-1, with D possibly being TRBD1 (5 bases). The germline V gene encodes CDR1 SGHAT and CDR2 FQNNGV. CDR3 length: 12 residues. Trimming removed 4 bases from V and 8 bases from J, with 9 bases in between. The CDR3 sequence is CASSWGGDEQFF. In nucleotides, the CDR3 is TGTGCCAGCAGCTGGGGCGGCGATGAGCAGTTCTTC.

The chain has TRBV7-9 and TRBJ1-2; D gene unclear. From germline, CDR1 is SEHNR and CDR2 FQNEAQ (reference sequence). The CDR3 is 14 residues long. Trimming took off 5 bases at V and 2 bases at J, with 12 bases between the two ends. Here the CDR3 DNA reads TGTGCCAGCAGCCCCTCCGGCGTAAACTATGGCTACACCTTC. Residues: CASSPSGVNYGYTF.

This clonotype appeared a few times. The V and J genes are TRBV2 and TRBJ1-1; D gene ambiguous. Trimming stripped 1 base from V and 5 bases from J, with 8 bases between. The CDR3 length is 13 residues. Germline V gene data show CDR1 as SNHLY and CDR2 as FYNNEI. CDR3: CASSEESYTEAFF. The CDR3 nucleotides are TGTGCCAGCAGTGAAGAGAGCTATACTGAAGCTTTCTTT.

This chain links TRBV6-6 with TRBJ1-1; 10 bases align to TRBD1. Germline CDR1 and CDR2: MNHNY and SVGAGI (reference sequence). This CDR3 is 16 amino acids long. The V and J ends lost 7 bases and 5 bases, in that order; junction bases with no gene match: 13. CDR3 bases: TGTGCCAGCATCCCCAGGGACAGGGGAGGTTATACTGAAGCTTTCTTT. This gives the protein CASIPRDRGGYTEAFF.

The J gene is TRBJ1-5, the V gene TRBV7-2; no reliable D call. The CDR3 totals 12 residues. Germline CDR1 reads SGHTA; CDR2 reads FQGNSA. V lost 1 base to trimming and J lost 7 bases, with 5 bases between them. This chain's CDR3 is CASSLVRQPQHF. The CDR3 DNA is TGTGCCAGCAGCTTAGTGCGGCAGCCCCAGCATTTT.

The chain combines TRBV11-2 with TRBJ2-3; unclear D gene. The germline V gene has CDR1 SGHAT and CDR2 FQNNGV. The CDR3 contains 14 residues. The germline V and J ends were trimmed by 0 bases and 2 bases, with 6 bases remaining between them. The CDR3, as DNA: TGTGCCAGCAGCTTAGACAGGACCACAGATACGCAGTATTTT. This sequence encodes CASSLDRTTDTQYF.

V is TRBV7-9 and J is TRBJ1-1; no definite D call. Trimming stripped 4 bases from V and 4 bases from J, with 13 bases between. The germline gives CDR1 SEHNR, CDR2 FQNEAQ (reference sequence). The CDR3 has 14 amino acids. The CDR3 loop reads CASSSPAKGTEAFF. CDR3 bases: TGTGCCAGCAGCTCCCCTGCTAAGGGCACTGAAGCTTTCTTT.

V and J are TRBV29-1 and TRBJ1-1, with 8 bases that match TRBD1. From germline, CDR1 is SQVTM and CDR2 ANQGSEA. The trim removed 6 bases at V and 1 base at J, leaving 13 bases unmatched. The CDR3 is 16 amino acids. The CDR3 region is CSVRPFKQGENTEAFF. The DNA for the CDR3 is TGCAGCGTCCGCCCTTTTAAACAGGGGGAGAACACTGAAGCTTTCTTT.

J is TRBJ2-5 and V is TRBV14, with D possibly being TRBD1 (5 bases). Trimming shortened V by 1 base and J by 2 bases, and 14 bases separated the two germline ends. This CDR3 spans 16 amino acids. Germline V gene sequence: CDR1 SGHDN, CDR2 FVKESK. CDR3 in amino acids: CASSQVGAATQETQYF. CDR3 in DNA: TGTGCCAGCAGCCAAGTAGGGGCCGCCACTCAAGAGACCCAGTACTTC.

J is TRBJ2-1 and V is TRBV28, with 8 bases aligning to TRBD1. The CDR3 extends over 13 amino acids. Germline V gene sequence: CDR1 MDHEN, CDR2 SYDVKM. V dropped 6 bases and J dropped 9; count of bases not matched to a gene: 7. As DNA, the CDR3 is TGTGCCAGCAGGACCGCAGGGGGCGGTGAGCAGTTCTTC. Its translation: CASRTAGGGEQFF.

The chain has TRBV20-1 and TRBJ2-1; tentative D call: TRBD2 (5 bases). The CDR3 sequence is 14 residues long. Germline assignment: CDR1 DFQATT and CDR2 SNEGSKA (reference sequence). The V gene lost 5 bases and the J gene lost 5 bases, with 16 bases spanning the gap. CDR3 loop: CSADPPSRNNEQFF. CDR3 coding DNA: TGCAGTGCTGACCCCCCTAGCAGAAACAATGAGCAGTTCTTC.

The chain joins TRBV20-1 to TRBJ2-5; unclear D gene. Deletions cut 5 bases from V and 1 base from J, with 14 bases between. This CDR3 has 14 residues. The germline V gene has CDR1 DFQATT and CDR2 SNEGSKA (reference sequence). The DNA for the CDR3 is TGCAGTGCTCACCCTCAGACAATCCAAGAGACCCAGTACTTC. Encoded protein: CSAHPQTIQETQYF.

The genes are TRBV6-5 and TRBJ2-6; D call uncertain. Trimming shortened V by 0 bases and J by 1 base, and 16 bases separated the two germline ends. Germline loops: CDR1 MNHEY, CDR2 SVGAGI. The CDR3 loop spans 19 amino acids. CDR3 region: CASSYSGWGSGSGANVLTF. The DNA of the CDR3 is TGTGCCAGCAGTTACTCGGGGTGGGGTTCGGGTTCTGGGGCCAACGTCCTGACTTTC.

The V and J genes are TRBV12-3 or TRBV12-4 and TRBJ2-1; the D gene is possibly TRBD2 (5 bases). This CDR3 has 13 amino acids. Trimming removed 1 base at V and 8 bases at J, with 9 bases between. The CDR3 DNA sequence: TGTGCCAGCAGTTTAGAGCTAGCCCATGAGCAGTTCTTC. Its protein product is CASSLELAHEQFF.

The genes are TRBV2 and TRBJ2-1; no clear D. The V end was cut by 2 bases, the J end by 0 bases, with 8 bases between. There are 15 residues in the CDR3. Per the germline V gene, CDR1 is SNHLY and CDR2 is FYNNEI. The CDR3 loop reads CASSERSDSYNEQFF. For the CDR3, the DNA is TGTGCCAGCAGTGAAAGATCAGACTCCTACAATGAGCAGTTCTTC.

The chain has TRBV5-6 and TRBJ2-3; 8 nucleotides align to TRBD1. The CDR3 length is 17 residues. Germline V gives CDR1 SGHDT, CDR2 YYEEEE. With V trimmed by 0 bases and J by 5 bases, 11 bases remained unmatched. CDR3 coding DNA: TGTGCCAGCAGCTTGGTTGTCGGACAGGGAATTAGAGATACGCAGTATTTT. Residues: CASSLVVGQGIRDTQYF. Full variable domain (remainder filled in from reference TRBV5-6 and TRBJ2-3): DAGVTQSPTHLIKTRGQQVTLRCSPKSGHDTVSWYQQALGQGPQFIFQYYEEEERQRGNFPDRFSGHQFPNYSSELNVNALLLGDSALYLCASSLVVGQGIRDTQYFGPGTRLTVL.

CDR3 residues: CASSQRAAEPQHF. The CDR3 bases are TGCGCCAGCAGCCAGAGGGCCGCTGAGCCCCAGCATTTT. The chain carries TRBV4-1 and TRBJ1-5; D call uncertain. Germline lookup yields CDR1 MGHRA and CDR2 YSYEKL. V lost 3 bases, J lost 8 bases, and 11 bases lay in between. CDR3 length equals 13 residues.

The CDR3 loop is CASSPQRAEAFF. The CDR3, as DNA: TGTGCCAGCTCACCCCAACGGGCTGAAGCTTTCTTT. This chain joins TRBV18 and TRBJ1-1; no reliable D call. This CDR3 region has 12 residues. V was trimmed by 3 bases and J by 6 bases, leaving 8 bases between them. Germline-derived CDR1 and CDR2 are KGHSH and LQKENI.

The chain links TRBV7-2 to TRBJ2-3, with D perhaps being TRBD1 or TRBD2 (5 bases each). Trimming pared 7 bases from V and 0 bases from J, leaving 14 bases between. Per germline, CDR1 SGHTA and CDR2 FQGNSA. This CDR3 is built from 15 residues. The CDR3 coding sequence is TGTGCCAGCACCTCTCCGGGGCCTAGCACAGATACGCAGTATTTT. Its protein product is CASTSPGPSTDTQYF.

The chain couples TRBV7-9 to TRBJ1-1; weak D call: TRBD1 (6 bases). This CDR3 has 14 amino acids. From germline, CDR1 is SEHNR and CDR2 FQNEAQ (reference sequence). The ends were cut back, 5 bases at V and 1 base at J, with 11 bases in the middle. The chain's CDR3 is CASSLSTGNTEAFF. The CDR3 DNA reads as TGTGCCAGCAGCCTCTCGACAGGGAACACTGAAGCTTTCTTT.

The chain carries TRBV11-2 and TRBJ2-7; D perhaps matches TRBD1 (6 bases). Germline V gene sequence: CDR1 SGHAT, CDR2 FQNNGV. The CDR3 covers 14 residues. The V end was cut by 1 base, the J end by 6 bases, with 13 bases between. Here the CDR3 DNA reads TGTGCCAGCAGCTTAGGAACAGGGAAGATCGAGCAGTACTTC. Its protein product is CASSLGTGKIEQYF.

CDR3 protein: CASSERGRHQPQHF. CDR3 nucleotide sequence: TGTGCCAGCAGTGAGAGGGGTAGGCATCAGCCCCAGCATTTT. The genes are TRBV2 and TRBJ1-5, with D perhaps matching TRBD1 (5 bases). Trimming took off 3 bases at V and 5 bases at J, with 11 bases between the two ends. Per the germline V gene, CDR1 is SNHLY and CDR2 is FYNNEI. This CDR3 has 14 residues. Supplemented by reference TRBV2 and TRBJ1-5, the full variable domain reads EPEVTQTPSHQVTQMGQEVILRCVPISNHLYFYWYRQILGQKVEFLVSFYNNEISEKSEIFDDQFSVERPDGSNFTLKIRSTKLEDSAMYFCASSERGRHQPQHFGDGTRLSIL.

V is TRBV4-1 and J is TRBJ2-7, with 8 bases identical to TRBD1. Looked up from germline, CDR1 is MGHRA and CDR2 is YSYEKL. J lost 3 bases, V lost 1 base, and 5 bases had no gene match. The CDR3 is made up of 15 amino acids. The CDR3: CASSQVGRGLYEQYF. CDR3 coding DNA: TGCGCCAGCAGCCAAGTAGGCAGGGGGCTCTACGAGCAGTACTTC.

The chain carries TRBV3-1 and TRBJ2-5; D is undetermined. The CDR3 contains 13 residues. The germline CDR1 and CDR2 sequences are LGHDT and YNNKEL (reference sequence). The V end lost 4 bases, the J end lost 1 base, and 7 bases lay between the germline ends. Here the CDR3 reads CASSPRSQETQYF. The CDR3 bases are TGTGCCAGCAGCCCCCGCTCCCAAGAGACCCAGTACTTC.

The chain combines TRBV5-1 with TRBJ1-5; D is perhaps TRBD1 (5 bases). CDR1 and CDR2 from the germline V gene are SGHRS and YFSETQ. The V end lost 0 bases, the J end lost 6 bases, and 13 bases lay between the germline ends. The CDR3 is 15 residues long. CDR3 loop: CASSLDGREGQPQHF. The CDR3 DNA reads TGCGCCAGCAGCTTGGATGGCAGGGAGGGTCAGCCCCAGCATTTT. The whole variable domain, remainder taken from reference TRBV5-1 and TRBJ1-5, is KAGVTQTPRYLIKTRGQQVTLSCSPISGHRSVSWYQQTPGQGLQFLFEYFSETQRNKGNFPGRFSGRQFSNSRSEMNVSTLELGDSALYLCASSLDGREGQPQHFGDGTRLSIL.

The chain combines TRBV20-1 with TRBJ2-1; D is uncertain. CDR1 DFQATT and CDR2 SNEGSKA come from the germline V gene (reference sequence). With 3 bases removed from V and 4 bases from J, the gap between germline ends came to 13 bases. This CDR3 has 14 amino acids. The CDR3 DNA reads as TGCAGTGCTAGCGTGGGGATGAGGTACAATGAGCAGTTCTTC. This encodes CSASVGMRYNEQFF.

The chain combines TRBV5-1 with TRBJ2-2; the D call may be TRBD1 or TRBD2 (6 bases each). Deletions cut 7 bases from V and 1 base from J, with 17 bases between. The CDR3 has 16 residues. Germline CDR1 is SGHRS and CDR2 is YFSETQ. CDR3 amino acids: CASPHGGHQNTGELFF. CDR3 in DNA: TGCGCCAGCCCCCATGGGGGGCACCAGAACACCGGGGAGCTGTTTTTT.

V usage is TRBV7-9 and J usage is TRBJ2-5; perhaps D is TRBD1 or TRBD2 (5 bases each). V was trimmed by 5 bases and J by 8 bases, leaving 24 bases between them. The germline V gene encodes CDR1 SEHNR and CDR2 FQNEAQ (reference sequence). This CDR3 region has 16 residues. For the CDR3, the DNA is TGTGCCAGCAGCCCAAGGGGTTGGCAGGCCGAGGGAACCCAGTACTTC. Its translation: CASSPRGWQAEGTQYF.